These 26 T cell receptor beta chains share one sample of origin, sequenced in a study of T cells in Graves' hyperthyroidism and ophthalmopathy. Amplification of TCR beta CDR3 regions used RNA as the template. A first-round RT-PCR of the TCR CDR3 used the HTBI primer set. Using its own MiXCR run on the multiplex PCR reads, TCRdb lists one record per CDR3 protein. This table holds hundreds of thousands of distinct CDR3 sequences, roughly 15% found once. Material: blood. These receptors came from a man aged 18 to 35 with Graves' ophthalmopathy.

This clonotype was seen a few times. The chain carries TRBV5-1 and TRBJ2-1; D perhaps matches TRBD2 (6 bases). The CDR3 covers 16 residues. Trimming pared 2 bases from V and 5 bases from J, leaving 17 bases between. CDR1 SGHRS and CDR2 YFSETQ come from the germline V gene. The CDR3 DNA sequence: TGCGCCAGCAGCTTTGACCTCCTGCGGGGCCACAATGAGCAGTTCTTC. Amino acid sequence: CASSFDLLRGHNEQFF.

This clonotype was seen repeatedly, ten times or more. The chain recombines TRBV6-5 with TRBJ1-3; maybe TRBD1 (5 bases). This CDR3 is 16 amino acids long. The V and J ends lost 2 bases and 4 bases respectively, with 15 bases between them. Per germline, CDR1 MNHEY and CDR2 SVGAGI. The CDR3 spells CASSYATAGVGNTIYF. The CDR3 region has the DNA TGTGCCAGCAGTTACGCCACTGCGGGGGTCGGAAACACCATATATTTT.

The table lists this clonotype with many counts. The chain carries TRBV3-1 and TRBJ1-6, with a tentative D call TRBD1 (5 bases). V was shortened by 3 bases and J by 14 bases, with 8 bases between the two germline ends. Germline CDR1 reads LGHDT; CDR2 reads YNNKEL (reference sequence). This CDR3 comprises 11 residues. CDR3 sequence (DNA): TGTGCCAGCAGCCAGGGGACGGCCCTCCACTTT. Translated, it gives CASSQGTALHF.

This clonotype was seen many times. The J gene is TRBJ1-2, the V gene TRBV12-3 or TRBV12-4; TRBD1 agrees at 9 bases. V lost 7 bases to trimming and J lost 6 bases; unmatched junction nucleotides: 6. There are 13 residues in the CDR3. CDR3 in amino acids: CASIRTGENGYTF. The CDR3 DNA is TGTGCCAGCATAAGGACAGGGGAAAATGGCTACACCTTC.

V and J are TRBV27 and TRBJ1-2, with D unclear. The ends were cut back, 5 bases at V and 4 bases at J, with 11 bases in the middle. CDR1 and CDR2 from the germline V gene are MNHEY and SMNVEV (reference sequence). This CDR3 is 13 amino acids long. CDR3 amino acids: CASSPFGIYGYTF. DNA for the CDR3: TGTGCCAGCAGTCCATTCGGGATCTATGGCTACACCTTC.

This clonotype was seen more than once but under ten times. CDR3 DNA sequence: TGCGCCAGCACTCGAACACTAGACAATGAGCAGTTCTTC. Protein: CASTRTLDNEQFF. This chain joins TRBV10-2 and TRBJ2-1, with D perhaps matching TRBD2 (5 bases). The CDR3 is made up of 13 amino acids. Germline CDR1 is WSHSY and CDR2 is SAAADI. Trimming removed 7 bases at V and 5 bases at J, with 12 bases between.

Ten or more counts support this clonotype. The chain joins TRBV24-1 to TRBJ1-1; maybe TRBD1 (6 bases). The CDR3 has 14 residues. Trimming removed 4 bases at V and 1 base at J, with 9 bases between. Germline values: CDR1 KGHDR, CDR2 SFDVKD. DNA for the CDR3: TGTGCCACCAGTGAGGGGGGCTCGAACACTGAAGCTTTCTTT. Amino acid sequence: CATSEGGSNTEAFF.

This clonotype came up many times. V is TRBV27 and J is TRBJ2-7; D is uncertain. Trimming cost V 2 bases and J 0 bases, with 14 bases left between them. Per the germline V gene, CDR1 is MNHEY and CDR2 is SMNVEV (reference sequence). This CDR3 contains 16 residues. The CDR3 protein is CASSLEYDGVSYEQYF. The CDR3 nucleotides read TGTGCCAGCAGTTTAGAATACGACGGTGTCTCCTACGAGCAGTACTTC.

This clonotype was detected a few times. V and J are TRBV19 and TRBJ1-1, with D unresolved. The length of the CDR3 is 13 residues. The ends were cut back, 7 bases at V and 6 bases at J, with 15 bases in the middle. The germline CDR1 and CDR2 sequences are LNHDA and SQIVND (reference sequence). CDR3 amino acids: CASKDSLGAEAFF. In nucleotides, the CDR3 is TGTGCCAGTAAGGACTCCTTGGGAGCTGAAGCTTTCTTT.

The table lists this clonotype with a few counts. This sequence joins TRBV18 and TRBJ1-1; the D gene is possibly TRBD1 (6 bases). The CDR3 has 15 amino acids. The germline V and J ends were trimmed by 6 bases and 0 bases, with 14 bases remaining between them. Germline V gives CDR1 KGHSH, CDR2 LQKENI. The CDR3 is CASSLGGALNTEAFF. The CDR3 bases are TGTGCCAGCTCCCTCGGGGGGGCCCTGAACACTGAAGCTTTCTTT.

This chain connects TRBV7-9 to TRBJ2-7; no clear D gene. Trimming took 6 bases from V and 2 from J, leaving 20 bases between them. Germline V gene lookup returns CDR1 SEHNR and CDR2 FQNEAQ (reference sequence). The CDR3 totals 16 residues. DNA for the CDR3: TGTGCCAGCAGTACCTTTCGACGAAAGTGCGCCTACGAGCAGTACTTC. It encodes CASSTFRRKCAYEQYF.

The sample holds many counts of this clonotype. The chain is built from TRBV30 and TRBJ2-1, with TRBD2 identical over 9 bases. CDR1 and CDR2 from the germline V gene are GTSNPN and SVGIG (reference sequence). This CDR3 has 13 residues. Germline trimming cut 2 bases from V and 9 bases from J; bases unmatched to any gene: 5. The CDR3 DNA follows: TGTGCCTGGAGTCCAGCGGGGGGTAGTGAGCAGTTCTTC. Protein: CAWSPAGGSEQFF.

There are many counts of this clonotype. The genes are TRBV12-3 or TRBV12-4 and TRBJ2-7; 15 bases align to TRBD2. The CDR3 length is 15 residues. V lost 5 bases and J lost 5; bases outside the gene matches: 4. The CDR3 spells CASSGGLAGGHEQYF. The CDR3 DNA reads TGTGCCAGCAGTGGAGGACTAGCGGGAGGGCACGAGCAGTACTTC.

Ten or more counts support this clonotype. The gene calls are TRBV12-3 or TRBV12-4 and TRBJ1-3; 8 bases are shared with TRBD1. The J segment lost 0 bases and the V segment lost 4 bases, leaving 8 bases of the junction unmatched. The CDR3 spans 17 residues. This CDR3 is CASSSGTGTDSGNTIYF. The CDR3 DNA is TGTGCCAGCAGTTCAGGGACAGGAACGGACTCTGGAAACACCATATATTTT.

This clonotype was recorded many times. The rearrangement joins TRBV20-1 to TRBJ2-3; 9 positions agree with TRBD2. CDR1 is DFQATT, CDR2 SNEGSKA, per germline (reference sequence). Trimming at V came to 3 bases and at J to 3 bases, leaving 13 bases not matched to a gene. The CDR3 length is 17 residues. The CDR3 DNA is TGCAGTGCTAGGCCTGGGGTCCCCGGACTAGCGACAGATACGCAGTATTTT. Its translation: CSARPGVPGLATDTQYF.

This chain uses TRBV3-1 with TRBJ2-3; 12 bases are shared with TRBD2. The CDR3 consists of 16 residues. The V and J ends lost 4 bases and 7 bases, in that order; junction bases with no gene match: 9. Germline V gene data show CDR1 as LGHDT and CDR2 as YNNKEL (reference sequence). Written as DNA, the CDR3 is TGTGCCAGCAGCCCCGGACTAGCGGGGAGGGTGAATACGCAGTATTTT. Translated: CASSPGLAGRVNTQYF.

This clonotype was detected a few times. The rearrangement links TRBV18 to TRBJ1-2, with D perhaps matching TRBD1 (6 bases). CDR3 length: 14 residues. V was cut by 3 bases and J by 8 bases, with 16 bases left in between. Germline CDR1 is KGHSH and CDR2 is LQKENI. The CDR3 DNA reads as TGTGCCAGCTCACCGCCTGACAGGAGTCGGGGCTACACCTTC. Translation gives CASSPPDRSRGYTF.

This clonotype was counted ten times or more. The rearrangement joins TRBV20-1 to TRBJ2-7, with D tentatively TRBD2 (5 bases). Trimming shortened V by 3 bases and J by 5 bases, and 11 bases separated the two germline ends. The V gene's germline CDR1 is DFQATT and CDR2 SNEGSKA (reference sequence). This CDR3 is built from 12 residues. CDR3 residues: CSARGYGDEQYF. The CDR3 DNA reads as TGCAGTGCTAGGGGGTACGGGGACGAGCAGTACTTC.

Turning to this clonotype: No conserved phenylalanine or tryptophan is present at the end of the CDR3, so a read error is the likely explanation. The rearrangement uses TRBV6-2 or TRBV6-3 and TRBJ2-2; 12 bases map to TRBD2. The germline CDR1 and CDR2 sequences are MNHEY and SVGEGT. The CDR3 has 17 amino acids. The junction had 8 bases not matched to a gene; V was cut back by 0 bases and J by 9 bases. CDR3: CASSYSMASGGARELFS. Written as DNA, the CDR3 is TGTGCCAGCAGTTACTCGATGGCTAGCGGGGGGGCTAGGGAGCTGTTTTCT.

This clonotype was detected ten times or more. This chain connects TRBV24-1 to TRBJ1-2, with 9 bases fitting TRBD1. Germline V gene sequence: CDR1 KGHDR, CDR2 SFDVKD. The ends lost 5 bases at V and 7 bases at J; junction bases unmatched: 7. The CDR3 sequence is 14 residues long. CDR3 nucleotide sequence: TGTGCCACCAGTGGAGGGACAGGGATTGGTGGCTACACCTTC. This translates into CATSGGTGIGGYTF.

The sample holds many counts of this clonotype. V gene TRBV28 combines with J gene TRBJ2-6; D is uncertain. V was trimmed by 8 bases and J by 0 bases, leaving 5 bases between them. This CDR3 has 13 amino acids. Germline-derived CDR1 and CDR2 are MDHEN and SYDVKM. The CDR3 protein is CASASSGANVLTF. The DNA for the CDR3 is TGTGCCAGCGCTAGCTCTGGGGCCAACGTCCTGACTTTC.

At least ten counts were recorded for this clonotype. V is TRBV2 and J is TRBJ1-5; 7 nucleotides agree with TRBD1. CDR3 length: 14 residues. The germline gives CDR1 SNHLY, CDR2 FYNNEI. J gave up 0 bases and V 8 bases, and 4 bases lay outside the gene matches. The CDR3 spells CASDRVPSNQPQHF. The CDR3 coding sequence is TGTGCCAGCGACAGGGTCCCTAGCAATCAGCCCCAGCATTTT.

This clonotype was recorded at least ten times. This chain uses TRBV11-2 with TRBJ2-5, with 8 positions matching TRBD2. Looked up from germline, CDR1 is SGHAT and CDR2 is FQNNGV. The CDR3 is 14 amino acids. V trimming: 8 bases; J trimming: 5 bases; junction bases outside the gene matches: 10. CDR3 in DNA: TGTGCCAGCCGGCCCGGGGGGGGCCAGGAGACCCAGTACTTC. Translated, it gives CASRPGGGQETQYF.

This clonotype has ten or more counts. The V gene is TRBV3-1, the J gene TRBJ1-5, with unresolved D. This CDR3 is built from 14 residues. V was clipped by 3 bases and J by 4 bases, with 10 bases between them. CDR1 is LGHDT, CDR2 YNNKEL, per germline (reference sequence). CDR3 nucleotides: TGTGCCAGCAGCCATTTTACGGGGAATCAGCCCCAGCATTTT. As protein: CASSHFTGNQPQHF.

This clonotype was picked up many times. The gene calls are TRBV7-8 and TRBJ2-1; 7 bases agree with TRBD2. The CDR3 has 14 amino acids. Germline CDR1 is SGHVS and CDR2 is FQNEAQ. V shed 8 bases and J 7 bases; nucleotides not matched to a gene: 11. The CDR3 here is CASEVAGRWNEQFF. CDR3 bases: TGTGCCAGCGAGGTAGCGGGCCGATGGAATGAGCAGTTCTTC.

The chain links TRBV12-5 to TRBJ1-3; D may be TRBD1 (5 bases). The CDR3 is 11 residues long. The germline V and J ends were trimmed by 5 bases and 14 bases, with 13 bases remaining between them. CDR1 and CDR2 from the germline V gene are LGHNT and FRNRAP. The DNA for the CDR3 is TGTGCTAGTGGTGGGGGTAGTACTTTATATTTT. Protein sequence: CASGGGSTLYF.